Listed below are T cell receptor beta chains from one sample, sequenced in a study of T cells in Graves' hyperthyroidism and ophthalmopathy. MiXCR, run by TCRdb on the multiplex PCR reads, gives a single entry per CDR3 protein. The top ten clones hold around a sixth of a sample with 400,000 to 550,000 distinct CDR3 sequences, roughly 14% of them seen once. The sample comprised blood. These receptors came from a woman under 30 with Graves' hyperthyroidism. Each CDR3 is given with its conserved first and last residue.

CDR3 length: 16; V gene: TRBV7-3; J gene: TRBJ1-1; CDR3 protein: CASSFAGRGSGTEAFF
CDR3 length: 12; V gene: TRBV30; J gene: TRBJ1-4; CDR3 protein: CAWLRGSEKLFF
CDR3 length: 14; V gene: TRBV2; J gene: TRBJ2-3; CDR3 protein: CAGNSGSTADTQYF
CDR3 length: 12; V gene: TRBV19; J gene: TRBJ1-5; CDR3 protein: CATSPMNQPQHF
CDR3 length: 17; V gene: TRBV7-9; J gene: TRBJ2-2; CDR3 protein: CASSSEQGNGRTGELFF
CDR3 length: 15; V gene: TRBV29-1; J gene: TRBJ2-2; CDR3 protein: CSVDGGRAYTGELFF
CDR3 length: 14; V gene: TRBV7-2; J gene: TRBJ1-1; CDR3 protein: CASSSQAANTEAFF
CDR3 length: 11; V gene: TRBV12-3/TRBV12-4; J gene: TRBJ2-5; CDR3 protein: CASGAVETQYF
CDR3 length: 17; V gene: TRBV5-1; J gene: TRBJ2-3; CDR3 protein: CASSFTPRGSRGDTQYF
CDR3 length: 14; V gene: TRBV30; J gene: TRBJ1-2; CDR3 protein: CAWTGERRNYGYTF
CDR3 length: 15; V gene: TRBV5-1; J gene: TRBJ2-1; CDR3 protein: CASSSLAGGPGEQFF
CDR3 length: 18; V gene: TRBV29-1; J gene: TRBJ2-3; CDR3 protein: CSAPPPGLGGGPTDTQYF
CDR3 length: 15; V gene: TRBV14; J gene: TRBJ2-1; CDR3 protein: CASSQAGTPYNEQFF
CDR3 length: 12; V gene: TRBV6-2/TRBV6-3; J gene: TRBJ2-3; CDR3 protein: CASSSRTLTQYF
CDR3 length: 13; V gene: TRBV6-1; J gene: TRBJ1-4; CDR3 protein: CASGQGFDEKLFF
CDR3 length: 12; V gene: TRBV11-3; J gene: TRBJ2-3; CDR3 protein: CASSLIMDTQYF
CDR3 length: 14; V gene: TRBV7-9; J gene: TRBJ1-2; CDR3 protein: CASSLGGGTGGYTF
CDR3 length: 14; V gene: TRBV6-5; J gene: TRBJ2-1; CDR3 protein: CASSYSRPYNEQFF
CDR3 length: 14; V gene: TRBV11-2; J gene: TRBJ1-1; CDR3 protein: CASSLVWGGSEAFF
CDR3 length: 12; V gene: TRBV15; J gene: TRBJ1-2; CDR3 protein: CATMTGDYGYTF
CDR3 length: 14; V gene: TRBV7-6; J gene: TRBJ1-6; CDR3 protein: CASSQYTRDSPLHF
CDR3 length: 19; V gene: TRBV6-1; J gene: TRBJ2-2; CDR3 protein: CASSDPGTGTGVNTGELFF
CDR3 length: 16; V gene: TRBV12-3/TRBV12-4; J gene: TRBJ1-5; CDR3 protein: CASSPQGQESNQPQHF
CDR3 length: 13; V gene: TRBV12-3/TRBV12-4; J gene: TRBJ1-2; CDR3 protein: CASSLVAVPGYTF
CDR3 length: 15; V gene: TRBV6-1; J gene: TRBJ2-2; CDR3 protein: CASTKNQGDTGELFF
CDR3 length: 13; V gene: TRBV7-2; J gene: TRBJ2-3; CDR3 protein: CASRVQGADTQYF
CDR3 length: 14; V gene: TRBV2; J gene: TRBJ1-5; CDR3 protein: CASSEANLNQPQHF
CDR3 length: 13; V gene: TRBV7-2; J gene: TRBJ1-1; CDR3 protein: CASSPQRDTMAFF
CDR3 length: 15; V gene: TRBV5-1; J gene: TRBJ2-5; CDR3 protein: CASSRQVSREETQYF
CDR3 length: 16; V gene: TRBV6-6; J gene: TRBJ2-4; CDR3 protein: CASSYSGEWVKNIQYF
CDR3 length: 17; V gene: TRBV27; J gene: TRBJ2-3; CDR3 protein: CASSLSPWLAGTDTQYF
CDR3 length: 15; V gene: TRBV7-8; J gene: TRBJ2-1; CDR3 protein: CASSQKIAGIDEQFF
CDR3 length: 14; V gene: TRBV14; J gene: TRBJ1-2; CDR3 protein: CASSQKQINYGYTF
CDR3 length: 15; V gene: TRBV12-3/TRBV12-4; J gene: TRBJ2-1; CDR3 protein: CASSLLLAMYNEQFF
CDR3 length: 14; V gene: TRBV11-3; J gene: TRBJ2-5; CDR3 protein: CASSVRGLQETQYF
CDR3 length: 14; V gene: TRBV6-2/TRBV6-3; J gene: TRBJ1-2; CDR3 protein: CASSYVRGMSGYTF
CDR3 length: 17; V gene: TRBV6-5; J gene: TRBJ1-2; CDR3 protein: CASSYYLTRDFRRGYTF
CDR3 length: 20; V gene: TRBV11-3; J gene: TRBJ2-2; CDR3 protein: CASSLDSVGLRGADTGGLFF
CDR3 length: 14; V gene: TRBV2; J gene: TRBJ1-4; CDR3 protein: CASSESRTKEKLFF
CDR3 length: 14; V gene: TRBV19; J gene: TRBJ2-3; CDR3 protein: CASSTHGRENTQYF
CDR3 length: 10; V gene: TRBV18; J gene: TRBJ2-2; CDR3 protein: CASSTGELFF
CDR3 length: 12; V gene: TRBV7-9; J gene: TRBJ2-1; CDR3 protein: CASSLVGAEQFF
CDR3 length: 14; V gene: TRBV27; J gene: TRBJ1-2; CDR3 protein: CASSYGTDFYGYTF
CDR3 length: 12; V gene: TRBV29-1; J gene: TRBJ2-3; CDR3 protein: CSVEDRSDTQYF
CDR3 length: 20; V gene: TRBV6-5; J gene: TRBJ2-5; CDR3 protein: CASSYFFGSGSISSMETQYF
CDR3 length: 14; V gene: TRBV7-8; J gene: TRBJ2-7; CDR3 protein: CASSPGMISYEQYF
CDR3 length: 15; V gene: TRBV12-3/TRBV12-4; J gene: TRBJ2-1; CDR3 protein: CASSPSGRRGNEQFF
CDR3 length: 14; V gene: TRBV19; J gene: TRBJ1-5; CDR3 protein: CASSKGRFGQPQHF
CDR3 length: 18; V gene: TRBV25-1; J gene: TRBJ2-1; CDR3 protein: CASSEYGKTSGRYNEQFF
CDR3 length: 16; V gene: TRBV28; J gene: TRBJ1-1; CDR3 protein: CASSSGARMMNTEAFF
CDR3 length: 14; V gene: TRBV7-3; J gene: TRBJ2-3; CDR3 protein: CASSWGSGGATQYF
CDR3 length: 13; V gene: TRBV30; J gene: TRBJ2-2; CDR3 protein: CAWGRTNTGELFF
CDR3 length: 13; V gene: TRBV6-1; J gene: TRBJ2-7; CDR3 protein: CASRRDRTYEQCF
CDR3 length: 12; V gene: TRBV30; J gene: TRBJ1-2; CDR3 protein: CAWSEGNYGYTF